These 21 T cell receptor beta chains were all obtained from the same sample, sequenced in a study of somatic mutations in cytotoxic T cells in rheumatoid arthritis. TCRdb's table, derived via immunoSEQ multiplex PCR, lists solely in-frame clones and lacks some. The sample yields 27,000 or so clones, about 88% seen once. The sequenced sample consisted of CD8+ T cells sorted from blood. These receptors came from an adult with rheumatoid arthritis.

The chain combines TRBV14 with TRBJ1-3; D remains unclear. Germline V gene sequence: CDR1 SGHDN, CDR2 FVKESK. This CDR3 contains 18 residues. Trimming left V 0 bases short and J 0 bases short, with 15 bases between. CDR3 DNA: TGTGCCAGCAGCCAAGAAGTGTCCGGATTCGTCTCTGGAAACACCATATATTTT. Translating gives CASSQEVSGFVSGNTIYF.

CDR3 sequence: CATLSKRTGETQYF. The CDR3 DNA reads TGTGCCACCCTCTCTAAAAGAACTGGAGAGACCCAGTACTTC. The J gene is TRBJ2-5, the V gene TRBV6-5; D gene unclear. The CDR3 consists of 14 residues. Germline V gene sequence: CDR1 MNHEY, CDR2 SVGAGI. Trimming took 10 bases from V and 4 from J, leaving 19 bases between them.

This chain connects TRBV27 to TRBJ2-1; TRBD2 matches at 7 bases. Trimming took 1 base from V and 2 from J; bases not matched to a gene: 5. This CDR3 has 16 amino acids. Germline loops: CDR1 MNHEY, CDR2 SMNVEV (reference sequence). CDR3 region: CASSLLPSGPYNEQFF. CDR3 DNA: TGTGCCAGCAGTTTATTGCCTAGCGGTCCCTACAATGAGCAGTTCTTC.

The J gene is TRBJ1-1, the V gene TRBV11-2, with TRBD1 identical over 12 bases. The CDR3 runs 13 residues. Germline V gene sequence: CDR1 SGHAT, CDR2 FQNNGV. V lost 6 bases and J lost 6; bases outside the gene matches: 2. CDR3 in DNA: TGTGCCAGCAGGGGACAGGGGGCATCTGAAGCTTTCTTT. It encodes CASRGQGASEAFF. Full variable domain (remainder filled in from reference TRBV11-2 and TRBJ1-1): EAGVAQSPRYKIIEKRQSVAFWCNPISGHATLYWYQQILGQGPKLLIQFQNNGVVDDSQLPKDRFSAERLKGVDSTLKIQPAKLEDSAVYLCASRGQGASEAFFGQGTRLTVV.

The chain carries TRBV29-1 and TRBJ2-1, with 9 bases lining up with TRBD2. The germline gives CDR1 SQVTM, CDR2 ANQGSEA. The V gene end was trimmed by 7 bases and the J gene end by 6 bases; junction bases not matched to a gene: 7. The CDR3 length is 13 residues. The CDR3 here is CSGERGDFNEQFF. In DNA, the CDR3 is TGCAGCGGGGAGCGGGGGGATTTCAATGAGCAGTTCTTC.

This chain's CDR3 is CASSLMAGGAYEQYF. The CDR3 DNA follows: TGTGCCAGCAGCTTAATGGCGGGAGGGGCCTACGAGCAGTACTTC. This rearrangement joins TRBV5-4 to TRBJ2-7, with 9 bases that match TRBD2. V trimming: 2 bases; J trimming: 2 bases; junction bases outside the gene matches: 5. CDR1 SGHNT and CDR2 YYREEE come from the germline V gene (reference sequence). This CDR3 region has 15 residues.

V and J are TRBV27 and TRBJ1-5, with D possibly TRBD1 on 6 matching bases. The length of the CDR3 is 13 residues. V was pared by 3 bases and J by 3 bases, with 6 bases between. In germline, CDR1 is MNHEY, CDR2 SMNVEV (reference sequence). The CDR3 protein is CASSLGHNQPQHF. CDR3 nucleotide sequence: TGTGCCAGCAGTTTGGGACACAATCAGCCCCAGCATTTT.

The chain carries TRBV5-4 and TRBJ2-3, with no clear D. The germline V gene has CDR1 SGHNT and CDR2 YYREEE (reference sequence). The V end lost 4 bases, the J end lost 1 base, and 16 bases lay between the germline ends. CDR3 length equals 16 residues. This CDR3 reads CASSPLESVGTDTQYF. DNA for the CDR3: TGTGCCAGCAGCCCATTGGAGTCGGTCGGCACAGATACGCAGTATTTT. The whole variable domain, remainder taken from reference TRBV5-4 and TRBJ2-3, is ETGVTQSPTHLIKTRGQQVTLRCSSQSGHNTVSWYQQALGQGPQFIFQYYREEENGRGNFPPRFSGLQFPNYSSELNVNALELDDSALYLCASSPLESVGTDTQYFGPGTRLTVL.

Remarks on this clone: Compared with germline, one end of the junction differs, possibly owing to a read error. The J gene is TRBJ2-6, the V gene TRBV7-9; D may correspond to TRBD1 or TRBD2 (5 bases each). The CDR3 contains 14 residues. Germline CDR1 and CDR2: SEHNR and FQNEAQ (reference sequence). The DNA of the CDR3 is TGTGCCAGCAGCACGGCCGGGACCTCCGTTTTCCCCGTTTTC. Protein: CASSTAGTSVFPVF.

This clone was seen only a few times. The chain is built from TRBV4-1 and TRBJ2-7, with 10 bases matching TRBD1. Trimming at V came to 2 bases and at J to 4 bases, leaving 5 bases not matched to a gene. Looked up from germline, CDR1 is MGHRA and CDR2 is YSYEKL. This CDR3 is 15 amino acids long. The CDR3 sequence: CASSQQSGQGYEQYF. For the CDR3, the DNA is TGCGCCAGCAGCCAACAATCGGGACAGGGGTACGAGCAGTACTTC.

J is TRBJ2-3 and V is TRBV4-1, with TRBD2 identical over 7 bases. J lost 1 base, V lost 1 base, and 2 bases had no gene match. CDR3 size: 15 residues. In germline, CDR1 is MGHRA, CDR2 YSYEKL. The CDR3 reads CASSQVAGGTDTQYF. The CDR3, as DNA: TGCGCCAGCAGCCAAGTCGCGGGGGGCACAGATACGCAGTATTTT.

The gene calls are TRBV7-9 and TRBJ2-1; TRBD2 might be the D (5 bases). Trimming shortened V by 4 bases and J by 5 bases, and 15 bases separated the two germline ends. The germline gives CDR1 SEHNR, CDR2 FQNEAQ (reference sequence). The CDR3 is 15 amino acids. DNA for the CDR3: TGTGCCAGCAGCTCCACTAGAACCTACAACAATGAGCAGTTCTTC. It is translated as CASSSTRTYNNEQFF. Supplemented by reference TRBV7-9 and TRBJ2-1, the full variable domain reads DTGVSQNPRHKITKRGQNVTFRCDPISEHNRLYWYRQTLGQGPEFLTYFQNEAQLEKSRLLSDRFSAERPKGSFSTLEIQRTEQGDSAMYLCASSSTRTYNNEQFFGPGTRLTVL.

The CDR3 reads CASSLALAGVPVNEQFF. The CDR3 DNA is TGTGCCAGCAGCTTGGCTCTAGCGGGAGTCCCGGTTAATGAGCAGTTCTTC. The chain employs TRBV5-4 and TRBJ2-1, with TRBD2 identical over 10 bases. The germline V gene has CDR1 SGHNT and CDR2 YYREEE (reference sequence). The V and J ends lost 0 bases and 7 bases, in that order; junction bases with no gene match: 10. CDR3 length: 17 amino acids.

This rearrangement joins TRBV29-1 to TRBJ2-1; possibly TRBD2 for D (5 bases). V lost 4 bases, J lost 0 bases, and 10 bases lay in between. Germline V gene sequence: CDR1 SQVTM, CDR2 ANQGSEA. The CDR3 is 14 residues long. The CDR3 reads CSVATSSSYNEQFF. The CDR3 coding sequence is TGCAGCGTTGCAACTAGTAGCTCCTACAATGAGCAGTTCTTC.

V gene TRBV30 combines with J gene TRBJ1-5; maybe TRBD1 (5 bases). CDR1 GTSNPN and CDR2 SVGIG come from the germline V gene (reference sequence). Deletions cut 5 bases from V and 0 bases from J, with 8 bases between. There are 13 residues in the CDR3. CDR3 sequence (DNA): TGTGCCTGGGACAGCGATAGCAATCAGCCCCAGCATTTT. This translates into CAWDSDSNQPQHF.

The genes are TRBV7-9 and TRBJ1-4; D is perhaps TRBD1 (5 bases). Looked up from germline, CDR1 is SEHNR and CDR2 is FQNEAQ (reference sequence). V was trimmed by 7 bases and J by 5 bases, leaving 14 bases between them. The CDR3 has 14 amino acids. The CDR3 nucleotides read TGTGCCAGCATCGGGGGAGTGGGGAATGAAAAACTGTTTTTT. Translated: CASIGGVGNEKLFF.

CDR3: CSVLTSGDTYEQYF. The CDR3 nucleotides read TGCAGCGTCCTGACTAGCGGAGATACCTACGAGCAGTACTTC. The chain carries TRBV29-1 and TRBJ2-7; 9 bases are a match to TRBD2. CDR3 length equals 14 residues. Germline trimming cut 6 bases from V and 2 bases from J; bases unmatched to any gene: 8. The germline gives CDR1 SQVTM, CDR2 ANQGSEA.

The V gene is TRBV10-3, the J gene TRBJ2-5; tentatively, D is TRBD2 (6 bases). V was cut by 0 bases and J by 4 bases, with 12 bases left in between. Germline CDR1 reads ENHRY; CDR2 reads SYGVKD. The CDR3 has 15 amino acids. In nucleotides, the CDR3 is TGTGCCATCAGTGAGTCAGGGGAGGCCAGAGAGACCCAGTACTTC. Its translation: CAISESGEARETQYF.

This chain connects TRBV4-1 to TRBJ2-2; D possibly corresponds to TRBD1 (5 bases). Trimming removed 8 bases from V and 2 bases from J, with 12 bases in between. The CDR3 extends over 14 amino acids. Per germline, CDR1 MGHRA and CDR2 YSYEKL. The CDR3 DNA reads as TGCGCCAGCGGGCCAGGGTTTAACACCGGGGAGCTGTTTTTT. Translated: CASGPGFNTGELFF.

This clone came up once. The CDR3 here is CASSVGSGREAGELFF. The CDR3 DNA reads TGTGCCAGCAGCGTAGGTAGCGGGAGGGAGGCCGGGGAGCTGTTTTTT. This chain uses TRBV9 with TRBJ2-2; 11 bases map to TRBD2. After removal of 0 bases from V and 6 bases from J, the junction contained 4 bases not matched to a gene. Germline V CDR1 and CDR2: SGDLS, YYNGEE. CDR3 length: 16 residues.

The rearrangement joins TRBV10-3 to TRBJ2-5; TRBD2 matches 11 bases. V shed 3 bases and J 5 bases; nucleotides not matched to a gene: 20. Germline CDR1 is ENHRY and CDR2 is SYGVKD. CDR3 length equals 20 residues. For the CDR3, the DNA is TGTGCCATCAGTGAATGCGGATCGGCTAGCGGGAGGCTAGAGTGCGAGACCCAGTACTTC. This sequence encodes CAISECGSASGRLECETQYF.